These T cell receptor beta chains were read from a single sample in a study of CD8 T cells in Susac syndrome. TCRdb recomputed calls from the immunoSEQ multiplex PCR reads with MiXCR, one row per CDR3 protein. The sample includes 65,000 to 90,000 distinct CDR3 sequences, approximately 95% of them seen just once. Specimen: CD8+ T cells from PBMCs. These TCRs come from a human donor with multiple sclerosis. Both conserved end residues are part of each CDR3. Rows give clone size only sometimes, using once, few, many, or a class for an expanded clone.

CSVVWTGGGLRSEKLFF	TRBV29-1	TRBJ1-4	NA
CASSFKGVETQYF	TRBV5-4	TRBJ2-5	NA
CATSLDPEHLRKFF	TRBV5-1	TRBJ2-1	NA
CASSTAQEKQYF	TRBV12-3/TRBV12-4	TRBJ2-7	NA
CASSPGRGDEQYF	TRBV18	TRBJ2-7	NA
CASSQEANANTEAFF	TRBV3-1	TRBJ1-1	once
CASSYQPASGREIYNEQFF	TRBV6-2/TRBV6-3	TRBJ2-1	NA
CASSQEIRLGAANEKLFF	TRBV3-1	TRBJ1-4	NA
CASSPYGAAKNIQYF	TRBV12-3/TRBV12-4	TRBJ2-4	NA
CASSLYLGRTRNEQYF	TRBV27	TRBJ2-7	NA
CASSFVAGVEADNEQFF	TRBV27	TRBJ2-1	NA
CATFGQTTGELFF	TRBV6-5	TRBJ2-2	NA
CAWGQGGMGTEAFF	TRBV30	TRBJ1-1	NA
CASSIVLGGGDQPQHF	TRBV19	TRBJ1-5	NA
CASQPMVLEVDIQYF	TRBV2	TRBJ2-4	NA
CASSWIGSRYEQYF	TRBV27	TRBJ2-7	once
CASSSSYTGELFF	TRBV7-3	TRBJ2-2	NA
CASSYTGIQETQYF	TRBV6-2/TRBV6-3	TRBJ2-5	NA
CATSSRGLRYGYTF	TRBV15	TRBJ1-2	NA
CSVGKGVMNTEAFF	TRBV29-1	TRBJ1-1	NA
CASRRTGDTQYF	TRBV2	TRBJ2-3	NA
CATTLVGAGGLNEQFF	TRBV15	TRBJ2-1	once
CASSTPGQTTDTQYF	TRBV9	TRBJ2-3	NA
CASSHGDGPYEQYF	TRBV4-3	TRBJ2-7	NA
CASSLATGAYGYTF	TRBV7-9	TRBJ1-2	once
CASSSWTEANYGYTF	TRBV19	TRBJ1-2	NA
CASSQGRPGLQYF	TRBV4-1	TRBJ2-3	NA
CASTHRDRGYYEQYF	TRBV7-2	TRBJ2-7	NA
CASSRTANSNQPQHF	TRBV3-1	TRBJ1-5	NA
CASSSEGGFRNNEQFF	TRBV7-6	TRBJ2-1	once
CSVVAPEIAYEQYF	TRBV29-1	TRBJ2-7	NA
CASSLSSSGGNEQFF	TRBV27	TRBJ2-1	NA
CASSLREVGTEAFF	TRBV4-3	TRBJ1-1	NA
CAWSHGDGYEQYF	TRBV30	TRBJ2-7	NA
CASSTRDSTYEQYF	TRBV6-5	TRBJ2-7	NA
CASSLGWADQFF	TRBV7-2	TRBJ2-1	NA
CASSFGLANAGELFF	TRBV7-3	TRBJ2-2	NA
CASSQDEHSYGYTF	TRBV3-1	TRBJ1-2	NA
CASSVWEGADEKLFF	TRBV9	TRBJ1-4	NA
CASSLSGGDTDTQYF	TRBV5-6	TRBJ2-3	once
CASSSRTSLSTDTQYF	TRBV27	TRBJ2-3	NA
CASSFTSGYEQYF	TRBV27	TRBJ2-7	NA
CSVGPTGAYEQYF	TRBV29-1	TRBJ2-7	NA
CSALTGTENEQYF	TRBV29-1	TRBJ2-7	NA
CASSLMYTGSGFNATNEKLFF	TRBV7-6	TRBJ1-4	NA
CASSLSPTGEQFF	TRBV28	TRBJ2-1	NA
CASSLEPGGSYNEQFF	TRBV5-4	TRBJ2-1	NA
CSAQGGDQPQHF	TRBV29-1	TRBJ1-5	few
CASSPDGLNSPLHF	TRBV6-1	TRBJ1-6	few
CASGTGSSQNYEQYF	TRBV12-3/TRBV12-4	TRBJ2-7	NA
CSARGIPGQGRNTEAFF	TRBV20-1	TRBJ1-1	once
CASSLRGIGGELFF	TRBV7-7	TRBJ2-2	NA
CASSQESGVGEQYF	TRBV4-3	TRBJ2-7	NA
CSVLAGEYEQYF	TRBV29-1	TRBJ2-7	NA
CAWTPGQGNTEAFF	TRBV30	TRBJ1-1	once
CASTHRDSSTDTQYF	TRBV27	TRBJ2-3	NA
CASSLQGTGDTGELFF	TRBV7-6	TRBJ2-2	NA
CASSVAGGSYNEQFF	TRBV9	TRBJ2-1	NA
CASRDSEETQYF	TRBV11-2	TRBJ2-5	NA
CASSQDGRADTQYF	TRBV4-3	TRBJ2-3	NA